These T cell receptor beta chains were read from a single sample in a study of blood T cell repertoires in COVID-19. The table came from immunoSEQ multiplex PCR; TCRdb's copy has only in-frame clones and leaves some out. Seen here are 45,000 to 55,000 clones, 75% to 90% observed once, and the top ten hold approximately 5.3%. Sequences were obtained from peripheral blood. Source of these receptors: a human donor in a cohort sampled during active COVID-19. CDR3s include the opening cysteine and the closing phenylalanine or tryptophan. D genes are given only for firm matches. Size is stated for part of the rows, as once, few or many counts, or as a class when the clone is expanded.

j_call	clone_size	v_call	d_call	cdr3_nt	cdr3_aa
TRBJ2-3	NA	TRBV9	NA	TGTGCCAGCAGCCCAGGGGGACTAGAGGCGGGTACGCAGTATTTT	CASSPGGLEAGTQYF
TRBJ1-5	NA	TRBV12-3/TRBV12-4	NA	TGTGCCAGCAGTCTTGACAGGAATCAGCCCCAGCATTTT	CASSLDRNQPQHF
TRBJ2-1	NA	TRBV7-2	NA	TGTGCCAGCAGCGTAGACAGTTACAATGAGCAGTTCTTC	CASSVDSYNEQFF
TRBJ1-2	NA	TRBV7-9	NA	TGTGCCAGCAGCTTCCTTCGGGGGGAGGACTATGGCTACACCTTC	CASSFLRGEDYGYTF
TRBJ1-1	NA	TRBV2	TRBD1	TGTGCCAGCAGCCAACCCAGGACAGGGGCGGGTGAAGCTTTCTTT	CASSQPRTGAGEAFF
TRBJ2-1	NA	TRBV19	TRBD1	TGTGCCACCCAAATCCCGGGACAGGGGCGGTATGAGCAGTTCTTC	CATQIPGQGRYEQFF
TRBJ1-1	NA	TRBV18	TRBD1	TGTGCCAGCTCACGACAGGGAGAGGGTGAAGCTTTCTTT	CASSRQGEGEAFF
TRBJ1-6	NA	TRBV9	NA	TGTGCCAGCAGCGCCCGGGTGGGGGGAAATTCACCCCTCCACTTT	CASSARVGGNSPLHF
TRBJ1-3	few	TRBV5-5	NA	TGTGCCAGCAGCTTGGGGCAGGCCTCTGGAAACACCATATATTTT	CASSLGQASGNTIYF
TRBJ2-5	once	TRBV7-9	TRBD2	TGTGCCAGCAGCTTACAACTAGCGAGGGAGACCCAGTACTTC	CASSLQLARETQYF
TRBJ2-3	NA	TRBV29-1	TRBD2	TGCAGCGTTAGCGGGGGGGCCGCGCTCCTGAGCGATACGCAGTATTTT	CSVSGGAALLSDTQYF
TRBJ2-2	NA	TRBV27	TRBD1	TGTGCCAGCAGGATGGACAGGGGGCTATACACCGGGGAGCTGTTTTTT	CASRMDRGLYTGELFF
TRBJ2-5	NA	TRBV30	NA	TGTGCCTGGAGTGTGGTTCAGGGGCGTCAAGGAGAGACCCAGTACTTC	CAWSVVQGRQGETQYF
TRBJ2-7	NA	TRBV2	TRBD1	TGTGCAACCGGACAGGGTCGGGCCGAGCAGTACTTC	CATGQGRAEQYF
TRBJ1-2	NA	TRBV14	NA	TGTGCCAGCAGCCAAGATTTCAGTGGCTACACCTTC	CASSQDFSGYTF
TRBJ2-1	NA	TRBV30	TRBD1	TGTGCCTGGTCTCAGGGGGCCCCCTACAATGAGCAGTTCTTC	CAWSQGAPYNEQFF
TRBJ1-3	few	TRBV5-4	NA	TGTGCCAGCAGCTTACAGGGCTCTGGAAACACCATATATTTT	CASSLQGSGNTIYF
TRBJ2-1	NA	TRBV5-4	TRBD2	TGTGCCAGCAGCGCAACTAGCGGGGCCTGGAATGAGCAGTTCTTC	CASSATSGAWNEQFF
TRBJ1-2	NA	TRBV29-1	TRBD1	TGCAGCGCCCTAACCCTTCGGACAGGTCGGACAGGCTATGGCTACACCTTC	CSALTLRTGRTGYGYTF
TRBJ2-1	NA	TRBV4-3	TRBD2	TGCGCCAGCAGCCAAGATACGGCTAGCGGGGGGCCCAGCTCCTACAATGAGCAGTTCTTC	CASSQDTASGGPSSYNEQFF
TRBJ2-5	NA	TRBV4-3	TRBD1	TGCGCCAGCAGCCGAGACAGGGGGCAACAAGAGACCCAGTACTTC	CASSRDRGQQETQYF
TRBJ2-5	NA	TRBV11-2	TRBD2	TGTGCCAGCAGCGCTGGGGCTAGCGGGGGGGTTGAGACCCAGTACTTC	CASSAGASGGVETQYF
TRBJ1-5	NA	TRBV27	TRBD1	TGTGCCAGCAGTTCCCGGACAGGGAAGGGCAATCAGCCCCAGCATTTT	CASSSRTGKGNQPQHF
TRBJ1-2	NA	TRBV12-5	TRBD1	TGTGCTAGTGGTTTGGTACAGGGGGCCTATGGCTACACCTTC	CASGLVQGAYGYTF
TRBJ1-1	NA	TRBV7-9	NA	TGTGCCAGCAGCTGGGAGGCCGGCTTTACTGAAGCTTTCTTT	CASSWEAGFTEAFF
TRBJ2-1	NA	TRBV9	TRBD2	TGTGCCAGCAGCATAAGCGGGGGGCCGGCCCCGAATGAGCAGTTCTTC	CASSISGGPAPNEQFF
TRBJ1-5	medium-sized	TRBV30	TRBD1	TGTGCCTGGACCAGAACCCCGGGACAGACACTAGTTCAGCCCCAGCATTTT	CAWTRTPGQTLVQPQHF
TRBJ2-7	few	TRBV3-1/TRBV3-2	TRBD1	TGTGCCAGCAGCCAAGTCCCCGGGACAGTCAGGTACGAGCAGTACTTC	CASSQVPGTVRYEQYF
TRBJ2-3	NA	TRBV19	NA	TGTGCCAGTAGTTCCCAGTTCACAGATACGCAGTATTTT	CASSSQFTDTQYF
TRBJ2-3	NA	TRBV18	TRBD2	TGTGCCAGCTCACCTGGGGGGGTCACAGATACGCAGTATTTT	CASSPGGVTDTQYF
TRBJ1-2	NA	TRBV4-1	TRBD1	TGCGCCAGCAGCCAAGCTCCCCGGGACAGGGTCGATGGCTACACCTTC	CASSQAPRDRVDGYTF
TRBJ2-1	NA	TRBV2	TRBD2	TGTGCCAGCAGTGTCGGTAGCGGGGGGGCCAATGAGCAGTTCTTC	CASSVGSGGANEQFF
TRBJ1-5	NA	TRBV7-2	TRBD1	TGTGCCAGCAGCCATCCCCCGGGACAGGGTAGCAGGAGCAATCAGCCCCAGCATTTT	CASSHPPGQGSRSNQPQHF
TRBJ1-2	NA	TRBV6-1	NA	TGTGCCAGCAGTGAAGGAAAGGGGAACTATGGCTACACCTTC	CASSEGKGNYGYTF
TRBJ1-2	NA	TRBV10-3	NA	TGTGCCATCAGGGAAGCGGGCAGGGAAGAGTCTGGCTACACCTTC	CAIREAGREESGYTF
TRBJ2-1	NA	TRBV5-1	NA	TGCGCCAGCCGGGAGGGGACAGGGTCGAATGAGCAGTTCTTC	CASREGTGSNEQFF
TRBJ1-1	NA	TRBV10-3	NA	TGTGCCATCAGTACTCGTGATCACACTGAAGCTTTCTTT	CAISTRDHTEAFF
TRBJ1-6	NA	TRBV7-9	NA	TGTGCCAGCAGCCAACTCGAGATGGGGCCGGAGTCCTATAATTCACCCCTCCACTTT	CASSQLEMGPESYNSPLHF
TRBJ2-7	few	TRBV7-9	NA	TGTGCCAGCAGCACGACAGGTACCTCCTACGAGCAGTACTTC	CASSTTGTSYEQYF
TRBJ1-4	NA	TRBV24-1	TRBD1	TGTGCCACCAGTGATTCCGGGACAGCTAATGAAAAACTGTTTTTT	CATSDSGTANEKLFF
TRBJ1-5	few	TRBV5-6	NA	TGTGCCAGCAGCTTGGCCGATCAGCCCCAGCATTTT	CASSLADQPQHF